The rows below give T cell receptor beta chains drawn from one sample of a study of T cell repertoires in cytomegalovirus infection. TCRdb reprocessed the reads via MiXCR and lists one record per CDR3 protein. The sample shows about 740,000 distinct CDR3 sequences, 35% to 40% of them seen only once. Sequenced input: PBMCs. The receptors shown here come from a human donor in good health (CMV status not recorded). Some clones in this sample may be carry-over from other donors' samples. Both conserved end residues are part of each CDR3. D genes are given only for firm matches. Some rows have no size entry. The others give once, few or many, or a class for an expanded clone.

j_call | clone_size | d_call | v_call | cdr3_nt | cdr3_aa
TRBJ2-2 | - | TRBD1 | TRBV12-3/TRBV12-4 | TGTGCCAGCAGCCCCAGGGGTTCAGGGGGCGGGAACACCGGGGAGCTGTTTTTT | CASSPRGSGGGNTGELFF
TRBJ1-2 | - | - | TRBV28 | TGTGCCAGTATACAGGGCGCTTATGGCTACACCTTC | CASIQGAYGYTF
TRBJ2-3 | - | TRBD1 | TRBV5-4 | TGTGCCAGCAGCGGGACAGCCTTCACAGATACGCAGTATTTT | CASSGTAFTDTQYF
TRBJ2-3 | - | - | TRBV7-3 | TGTGCCAGCACCTCAAACCCACAGGGTCGCGGTACGCAGTATTTT | CASTSNPQGRGTQYF
TRBJ1-3 | many | - | TRBV7-8 | TGTGCCAGCAGCGATCTTGGGGGCTCTGGAAACACCATATATTTT | CASSDLGGSGNTIYF
TRBJ1-6 | few | - | TRBV28 | TGTGCCAGCAGTTCAACCGGGACAACCATCCCCCTCCACTTT | CASSSTGTTIPLHF
TRBJ1-2 | many | TRBD1 | TRBV7-2 | TGTGCCAGCAGCCCGGACAGGGTCAATGGCTACACCTTC | CASSPDRVNGYTF
TRBJ2-2 | - | - | TRBV20-1 | TGCAGTGCTTCATCACAGAACACCGGGGAGCTGGTTTTT | CSASSQNTGELVF
TRBJ2-1 | - | TRBD2 | TRBV28 | TGTGCCAGCAGCCACTCTAGCGGGGGTCGGAATGAGCAGTTCTTC | CASSHSSGGRNEQFF
TRBJ1-4 | few | - | TRBV2 | TGTGCCAGCAGTGAAGCAGGGGCAAATGAAAAACTGTTTTTT | CASSEAGANEKLFF
TRBJ2-3 | - | - | TRBV7-9 | TGTGCCAGCAGCTTAGTAGGCGCAGATACGCAGTATTTT | CASSLVGADTQYF
TRBJ1-1 | - | - | TRBV3-1 | TGTGCCAGCAGCCAAGCCGCGGCGAACACTGAAGCTTTCTTT | CASSQAAANTEAFF
TRBJ1-6 | - | TRBD1 | TRBV15 | TGTTCCACCAGGGGGACAGGCAATTCACCCCTCCACTTT | CSTRGTGNSPLHF
TRBJ1-5 | - | - | TRBV7-9 | TGTGCCAGGAGCTCCCAGAAACAGCCCAAGCATTTT | CARSSQKQPKHF
TRBJ2-3 | - | - | TRBV20-1 | TGCAGTGCCGGCCTTAGCGGCACAGATACGCAGTATTTT | CSAGLSGTDTQYF
TRBJ2-5 | - | TRBD1 | TRBV29-1 | TGCAGCGTCGGACAGGGGGAGACCCAGTACTTC | CSVGQGETQYF
TRBJ2-6 | - | - | TRBV2 | TGTGCCAGCAGTGAAGCGCCGCAGGGCTCTGGGGCCAACGTCCTGACTTTC | CASSEAPQGSGANVLTF
TRBJ2-5 | few | - | TRBV19 | TGTGCCAGTAGTTTGATGGACTCGCTGAGCGAGACCCAGTACTTC | CASSLMDSLSETQYF
TRBJ1-2 | few | - | TRBV4-1 | TGCGCCAGCAGCGGTCCCCGGGACACCTCTGGGCTTTATGGCTACACCTTC | CASSGPRDTSGLYGYTF
TRBJ1-1 | few | - | TRBV12-3/TRBV12-4 | TGTGCCAGCAGACAGGGAGAGGGTGGGACTGAAGCTTTCTTT | CASRQGEGGTEAFF
TRBJ2-5 | - | TRBD1 | TRBV5-1 | TGCGCCAGCAGCAAAACCGGGACAGTCGGTACCCAGTACTTC | CASSKTGTVGTQYF
TRBJ2-7 | many | - | TRBV27 | TGTGCCAGCAGTTTGAGAGGGAGCGAGCAGTACTTC | CASSLRGSEQYF
TRBJ2-7 | few | - | TRBV7-2 | TGTGCCAGCAGATTTAATAGGGGTACCTACGAGCAGTACTTC | CASRFNRGTYEQYF
TRBJ1-1 | - | - | TRBV20-1 | TGCAGTTCTAGAAGGCAGATGAACACTGAAGCTTTCTTT | CSSRRQMNTEAFF
TRBJ1-5 | - | - | TRBV6-6 | TGTGCCAGCAGCCCCGGGGGGAGGGGGAATAGCAATCAGCCCCAGCATTTT | CASSPGGRGNSNQPQHF
TRBJ2-5 | - | TRBD2 | TRBV7-9 | TGTGCCAGCAGCTCCGGACTAGCGGGGCTGCTCACGGGGGCCCAGTACTTC | CASSSGLAGLLTGAQYF
TRBJ1-2 | - | - | TRBV5-1 | TGCGCCAGCAGCTTGGCAGCTAATTATGGCTACACCTTC | CASSLAANYGYTF
TRBJ1-5 | - | - | TRBV5-8 | TGTGCCAGCATCTCCCCCGGTGGGCAGCCCCAGCATTTT | CASISPGGQPQHF
TRBJ2-1 | few | TRBD2 | TRBV20-1 | TGCAGTGCGCCTAGGGGGACTAGCGGGGGGGCACCCCTTTCCTACAATGAGCAGTTCTTC | CSAPRGTSGGAPLSYNEQFF
TRBJ1-5 | - | - | TRBV7-6 | TGTGCCAGCAGCCTGACAAAGCCCCAGCATTTT | CASSLTKPQHF
TRBJ2-5 | many | - | TRBV7-2 | TGTGCCAGCAGCTTAGCGGCAGGTCGACAGACCCAGTACTTC | CASSLAAGRQTQYF
TRBJ1-1 | - | - | TRBV19 | TGTGCCAGTAGTATTTCTGGGACGGCTGAAGCTTTCTTT | CASSISGTAEAFF
TRBJ1-4 | few | TRBD1 | TRBV7-9 | TGTGCCAGCAGCCAGGACAGGACAACTAATGAAAAACTGTTTTTT | CASSQDRTTNEKLFF
TRBJ2-5 | - | - | TRBV5-5 | TGTGCCAGCAGCACGTCTAGCGCCACCCAAGAGACCCAGTACTTC | CASSTSSATQETQYF
TRBJ1-1 | - | - | TRBV19 | TGTGCCAGTAGTACCGGTTATCCTGAAGCTTTCTTT | CASSTGYPEAFF
TRBJ2-7 | few | - | TRBV6-1 | TGTGCCAGCGGGAGGGGTGGAGGGGGCTTAGACGAGCAGTACTTC | CASGRGGGGLDEQYF
TRBJ1-3 | many | - | TRBV11-2 | TGTGCCAGCAGCTTAGAAGTTTCTGGAAACACCATATATTTT | CASSLEVSGNTIYF
TRBJ2-5 | - | - | TRBV12-3/TRBV12-4 | TGTGCCAGCAGTTGGAGACAGTTCCAAGAGACCCAGTACTTC | CASSWRQFQETQYF
TRBJ2-5 | - | - | TRBV7-7 | TGTGCTAGCAGCACCGTTAACGGTGAGACCCAGTACTTC | CASSTVNGETQYF
TRBJ2-1 | - | - | TRBV27 | TGTGCCAGCAGTTTAATACGGATTAGCGGATTCTCCAATGAGCAGTTCTTC | CASSLIRISGFSNEQFF
TRBJ2-5 | - | - | TRBV28 | TGTGCCAGCAGTTTACTAGTCCAGGTGGAGACCCAGTACTTC | CASSLLVQVETQYF
TRBJ1-6 | - | - | TRBV14 | TGTGCCAGCAGCCAAGAGTTACGGAGTTCACCCCTCCACTTT | CASSQELRSSPLHF
TRBJ2-7 | - | TRBD2 | TRBV20-1 | TGCAGTGCTAGAGATCAGAGCGGGGGGGCCTGGTACGAGCAGTACTTC | CSARDQSGGAWYEQYF
TRBJ1-1 | - | - | TRBV29-1 | TGCAGCGCCAGGGTCACTGAAGCTTTCTTT | CSARVTEAFF
TRBJ2-5 | - | - | TRBV5-4 | TGTGCCAGCAGCTTGGTAGCAGGGCAAGAGAGCCAGTACTTC | CASSLVAGQESQYF
TRBJ2-3 | - | TRBD1 | TRBV5-4 | TGTGCTAGCAGCTTGGGGACAGGGATCGTGACAGATACGCAGTATTTT | CASSLGTGIVTDTQYF
TRBJ2-2 | many | TRBD2 | TRBV7-2 | TGTGCCAGCAGCTTAGATTTCGGGAGGGCCGGGGAGCTGTTTTTT | CASSLDFGRAGELFF
TRBJ2-3 | many | - | TRBV7-2 | TGTGCCAGCAGCTTAGCGCGTTTTGGGGTTCCCGATAACACAGATACGCAGTATTTT | CASSLARFGVPDNTDTQYF
TRBJ2-3 | - | TRBD2 | TRBV20-1 | TGCAGTGCTAGAGATAGAAGCGGGAGATCAGATACGCAGTATTTT | CSARDRSGRSDTQYF
TRBJ1-1 | - | - | TRBV10-3 | TGTGCCATCCGAAGGCGACAGATGAACACTGAAGCTTTCTTT | CAIRRRQMNTEAFF